These 32 T cell receptor beta chains came from one sample sequenced in a study of cytomegalovirus exposure and HLA in healthy donors. In the PCR, 60 Vbeta and 13 Jbeta primers were used. Profiling relied on immunoSEQ multiplex PCR, and the TCRdb table lists in-frame clones only, not all of them. This sample carries more than 80,000 clones, about 64% of them seen once, and the ten largest clones take over 2.5%. Sequenced material: PBMCs. The receptors come from a female donor in good health and CMV-seronegative.

The V call is TRBV30, the J call TRBJ1-1, with TRBD1 matching 7 bases. The trim removed 2 bases at V and 11 bases at J, leaving 8 bases unmatched. CDR3 length equals 12 residues. Germline lookup yields CDR1 GTSNPN and CDR2 SVGIG (reference sequence). CDR3 coding DNA: TGTGCCTGGAGTCCTCAGACAGGGACGGCTTTCTTT. Amino acids: CAWSPQTGTAFF.

This clone turned up a few times. Other nucleotide sequences in the sample specify the same CDR3. V usage is TRBV5-1 and J usage is TRBJ2-3, with 7 bases fitting TRBD2. The V gene end was trimmed by 2 bases and the J gene end by 1 base; junction bases not matched to a gene: 4. CDR1 is SGHRS, CDR2 YFSETQ, per germline. This CDR3 is built from 15 residues. The chain's CDR3 is CASSLRGVGTDTQYF. The CDR3, as DNA: TGCGCCAGCAGCTTACGGGGGGTAGGCACAGATACGCAGTATTTT.

Here the CDR3 reads CASSQRGTGILYGYTF. CDR3 nucleotide sequence: TGTGCCTCCAGCCAGAGAGGGACAGGGATCCTCTATGGCTACACCTTC. The chain links TRBV11-2 to TRBJ1-2, with TRBD1 matching 9 bases. With V trimmed by 11 bases and J by 4 bases, 17 bases remained unmatched. Germline CDR1 is SGHAT and CDR2 is FQNNGV. The CDR3 loop spans 16 amino acids. The full variable domain, completed using reference TRBV11-2 and TRBJ1-2, is EAGVAQSPRYKIIEKRQSVAFWCNPISGHATLYWYQQILGQGPKLLIQFQNNGVVDDSQLPKDRFSAERLKGVDSTLKIQPAKLEDSAVYLCASSQRGTGILYGYTFGSGTRLTVV.

The chain uses TRBV5-1 and TRBJ2-3; a possible D gene is TRBD2 (5 bases). This CDR3 is 16 amino acids long. Trimming removed 0 bases at V and 8 bases at J, with 19 bases between. Germline V lookup: CDR1 SGHRS, CDR2 YFSETQ. The CDR3 DNA reads as TGCGCCAGCAGCTTGGCCGGGGTCAACCCCGGATCTACGCAGTATTTT. Protein product: CASSLAGVNPGSTQYF.

The sample holds a few counts of this clone. The J gene is TRBJ2-5, the V gene TRBV4-1; D perhaps matches TRBD1 (5 bases). The V end was cut by 4 bases, the J end by 4 bases, with 13 bases between. The CDR3 covers 14 residues. The germline V gene has CDR1 MGHRA and CDR2 YSYEKL. CDR3 nucleotide sequence: TGCGCCAGCAGCCTGGCCCAGGGTAGAGAGACCCAGTACTTC. Translation: CASSLAQGRETQYF.

This clone has a handful of counts. V gene TRBV19 combines with J gene TRBJ2-2; 7 bases are shared with TRBD2. After removal of 3 bases from V and 6 bases from J, the junction contained 4 bases not matched to a gene. Germline V gene data show CDR1 as LNHDA and CDR2 as SQIVND (reference sequence). CDR3 length: 14 amino acids. The DNA of the CDR3 is TGTGCCAGTAGTATTGGACTAGTCCCCGGGGAGCTGTTTTTT. Its translation: CASSIGLVPGELFF.

The chain joins TRBV5-4 to TRBJ2-7, with TRBD1 identical over 7 bases. Germline CDR1 reads SGHNT; CDR2 reads YYREEE (reference sequence). CDR3 length equals 14 residues. V shed 1 base, J shed 1 base, and the junction held 2 bases outside the gene matches. CDR3: CASSLRDSSYEQYF. The CDR3 DNA sequence: TGTGCCAGCAGCTTGCGGGACAGTTCCTACGAGCAGTACTTC.

The CDR3 loop reads CASSSSGREGEQYF. The CDR3 DNA is TGCGCCAGCAGCAGTAGCGGGAGAGAGGGCGAGCAGTACTTC. V and J are TRBV5-1 and TRBJ2-7, with 9 bases identical to TRBD2. CDR3 length equals 14 residues. V lost 4 bases, J lost 6 bases, and 8 bases stayed unmatched. CDR1 is SGHRS and CDR2 is YFSETQ in the germline V gene.

The rearrangement links TRBV5-1 to TRBJ2-1; D is possibly TRBD1 (6 bases). The CDR3 is made up of 15 amino acids. The V gene's germline CDR1 is SGHRS and CDR2 YFSETQ. The V end was cut by 4 bases, the J end by 0 bases, with 11 bases between. This CDR3 reads CASSLGASSYNEQFF. The CDR3 DNA reads TGCGCCAGCAGCCTGGGGGCAAGCTCCTACAATGAGCAGTTCTTC.

This clone was counted only a few times. The chain is built from TRBV7-2 and TRBJ2-3, with D maybe TRBD2 (6 bases). Germline assignment: CDR1 SGHTA and CDR2 FQGNSA. The V end lost 5 bases, the J end lost 4 bases, and 10 bases lay between the germline ends. This CDR3 contains 13 residues. The CDR3 loop is CASSPDYSDTQYF. CDR3 coding DNA: TGTGCCAGCAGCCCGGACTATTCAGATACGCAGTATTTT.

The gene calls are TRBV18 and TRBJ2-2, with unresolved D. Deletions cut 3 bases from V and 4 bases from J, with 12 bases between. The CDR3 has 15 residues. The germline CDR1 and CDR2 sequences are KGHSH and LQKENI. The CDR3, as DNA: TGTGCCAGCTCACCTGCATCGCGTAGCACCGGGGAGCTGTTTTTT. Amino acid sequence: CASSPASRSTGELFF.

CDR3 sequence reads: CASSFRAGISTEAFF. The DNA for the CDR3 is TGCGCCAGCAGCTTTCGGGCAGGGATAAGCACTGAAGCTTTCTTT. The V gene is TRBV5-1, the J gene TRBJ1-1; TRBD1 might be the D (5 bases). CDR1 SGHRS and CDR2 YFSETQ come from the germline V gene. Trimming removed 2 bases from V and 4 bases from J, with 15 bases in between. This CDR3 is built from 15 residues.

This chain uses TRBV18 with TRBJ1-1, with D tentatively TRBD1 (6 bases). Germline V gene data show CDR1 as KGHSH and CDR2 as LQKENI. The CDR3 length is 17 residues. V was shortened by 3 bases and J by 0 bases, with 17 bases between the two germline ends. The CDR3 loop is CASSPSGGATMNTEAFF. CDR3 nucleotide sequence: TGTGCCAGCTCACCTTCGGGGGGCGCAACAATGAACACTGAAGCTTTCTTT.

The rearrangement joins TRBV5-1 to TRBJ2-7; TRBD1 might be the D (6 bases). CDR3 length: 11 amino acids. Germline loops: CDR1 SGHRS, CDR2 YFSETQ. The V end was cut by 4 bases, the J end by 12 bases, with 14 bases between. CDR3 bases: TGCGCCAGCAGCCCCGGGGACAAGCCGTACTTC. It yields the protein CASSPGDKPYF.

The chain links TRBV6-5 to TRBJ1-3; D might be TRBD1 (5 bases). Trimming cost V 8 bases and J 0 bases, with 14 bases left between them. The CDR3 length is 15 residues. Germline V gene sequence: CDR1 MNHEY, CDR2 SVGAGI. DNA for the CDR3: TGTGCCAGCGGCAGGGATTCGGACTCTGGAAACACCATATATTTT. Protein sequence: CASGRDSDSGNTIYF.

The CDR3 here is CASSPGLAGGDEQFF. Here the CDR3 DNA reads TGTGCCAGCAGCCCGGGACTAGCGGGTGGAGATGAGCAGTTCTTC. This chain links TRBV27 with TRBJ2-1; 12 bases fit TRBD2. The ends lost 6 bases at V and 8 bases at J; junction bases unmatched: 8. The CDR3 contains 15 residues. Per germline, CDR1 MNHEY and CDR2 SMNVEV (reference sequence).

The chain employs TRBV2 and TRBJ2-7, with 14 nucleotides matching TRBD2. This CDR3 region has 17 residues. Germline-derived CDR1 and CDR2 are SNHLY and FYNNEI. V shed 6 bases and J 1 base; nucleotides not matched to a gene: 8. CDR3 bases: TGTGCCAGCAGCGCGGGACTAGCGGGAGAGCGGTCCTACGAGCAGTACTTC. This codes for CASSAGLAGERSYEQYF.

Turning to this clone: One end of the junction varies from germline; a read error may be responsible. The CDR3: CAGSLPRGQGNEKLFF. The CDR3 nucleotides read TGTGCCGGCAGTTTACCGCGGGGACAGGGGAATGAAAAACTGTTTTTT. The V gene is TRBV28, the J gene TRBJ1-4; 10 nucleotides match TRBD1. The CDR3 is 16 residues long. Germline V lookup: CDR1 MDHEN, CDR2 SYDVKM.

This clone has only a few counts. V gene TRBV18 combines with J gene TRBJ2-3; D ambiguous. The CDR3 spans 16 residues. Germline CDR1 KGHSH, CDR2 LQKENI. V lost 3 bases to trimming and J lost 6 bases, with 19 bases between them. Written as DNA, the CDR3 is TGTGCCAGCTCACCCGCGACAAACCTGGTTTTGGATACGCAGTATTTT. Its translation is CASSPATNLVLDTQYF.

The V call is TRBV10-3, the J call TRBJ1-1, with 7 bases matching TRBD1. Germline V gene sequence: CDR1 ENHRY, CDR2 SYGVKD. The ends lost 4 bases at V and 3 bases at J; junction bases unmatched: 5. The length of the CDR3 is 14 residues. The CDR3 spells CAISGQGGHTEAFF. CDR3 nucleotide sequence: TGTGCCATCAGTGGACAGGGTGGGCACACTGAAGCTTTCTTT.

The V and J genes are TRBV6-5 and TRBJ2-7; 10 bases align to TRBD2. V lost 5 bases and J lost 4; bases outside the gene matches: 5. The CDR3 totals 14 residues. Germline V CDR1 and CDR2: MNHEY, SVGAGI. CDR3 sequence (DNA): TGTGCCAGCAGTGGTAGCGGGAGGAAGTACGAGCAGTACTTC. Translating gives CASSGSGRKYEQYF.

This chain connects TRBV5-1 to TRBJ2-3, with D possibly being TRBD1 (6 bases). V dropped 6 bases and J dropped 2 bases, with 10 bases sitting between them. Germline V gene data show CDR1 as SGHRS and CDR2 as YFSETQ. The CDR3 sequence is 13 residues long. Here the CDR3 reads CASKDRDTDTQYF. The CDR3 nucleotides read TGCGCCAGCAAGGACAGAGACACAGATACGCAGTATTTT.

This clone was counted only a few times. This rearrangement joins TRBV30 to TRBJ1-3; no clear D gene. The CDR3 runs 13 residues. Trimming removed 5 bases from V and 3 bases from J, with 11 bases in between. Germline assignment: CDR1 GTSNPN and CDR2 SVGIG (reference sequence). CDR3 DNA: TGTGCCTGGGCCTCGGACTTTGGAAACACCATATATTTT. Protein product: CAWASDFGNTIYF.

This clone has just one count. CDR3 amino acids: CASRILYPSGSTDTQYF. The DNA of the CDR3 is TGTGCCAGCAGAATACTCTACCCCAGCGGGAGCACAGATACGCAGTATTTT. V and J are TRBV27 and TRBJ2-3, with a possible D match to TRBD2 (6 bases). The V gene's germline CDR1 is MNHEY and CDR2 SMNVEV (reference sequence). V was clipped by 6 bases and J by 0 bases, with 19 bases between them. The CDR3 extends over 17 amino acids.

The V call is TRBV9, the J call TRBJ2-1; 7 nucleotides agree with TRBD1. Germline-derived CDR1 and CDR2 are SGDLS and YYNGEE. The CDR3 has 14 residues. J gave up 6 bases and V 4 bases, and 7 bases lay outside the gene matches. The DNA of the CDR3 is TGTGCCAGCAGCAACAGACAGGGAATCAATGAGCAGTTCTTC. This codes for CASSNRQGINEQFF. The full variable domain, its missing parts supplied by reference TRBV9 and TRBJ2-1, is DSGVTQTPKHLITATGQRVTLRCSPRSGDLSVYWYQQSLDQGLQFLIQYYNGEERAKGNILERFSAQQFPDLHSELNLSSLELGDSALYFCASSNRQGINEQFFGPGTRLTVL.

The V and J genes are TRBV5-1 and TRBJ2-7, with D possibly matching TRBD2 (6 bases). Germline CDR1 reads SGHRS; CDR2 reads YFSETQ. CDR3 length equals 16 residues. V lost 4 bases, J lost 4 bases, and 21 bases lay in between. The CDR3 sequence: CASSPGTFFNRYEQYF. CDR3 bases: TGCGCCAGCAGCCCAGGGACTTTCTTCAACCGATACGAGCAGTACTTC.

V gene TRBV2 combines with J gene TRBJ2-2; D not certain. CDR3 length: 11 amino acids. V lost 6 bases and J 7 bases, leaving 6 bases between the germline ends. CDR1 is SNHLY and CDR2 is FYNNEI in the germline V gene. CDR3 DNA sequence: TGTGCCAGCAGCCCCCGCGGGGAGCTGTTTTTT. It encodes CASSPRGELFF.

This clone was observed a handful of times. This chain links TRBV28 with TRBJ1-2; D not certain. Per germline, CDR1 MDHEN and CDR2 SYDVKM. Between the trimmed V and J ends, which lost 3 bases and 5 bases, there was a span of 10 bases. This CDR3 contains 13 residues. The CDR3 loop is CASSLGREYGYTF. CDR3 sequence (DNA): TGTGCCAGCAGTTTGGGGAGGGAGTATGGCTACACCTTC.

This clone was seen a single time. The rearrangement joins TRBV28 to TRBJ1-5; TRBD1 agrees at 8 bases. Trimming took 4 bases from V and 7 from J; bases not matched to a gene: 12. Germline V CDR1 and CDR2: MDHEN, SYDVKM. This CDR3 contains 16 residues. DNA of the CDR3: TGTGCCAGCAGTTCCCCGCCGGGGACAGGCCACCAGCCCCAGCATTTT. Its protein is CASSSPPGTGHQPQHF.

The chain has TRBV27 and TRBJ2-7; no definite D call. Germline V gene data show CDR1 as MNHEY and CDR2 as SMNVEV (reference sequence). V was trimmed by 2 bases and J by 6 bases, leaving 11 bases between them. CDR3 length equals 13 residues. CDR3 sequence (DNA): TGTGCCAGCAGTTTAACTGGTCCTGGCGAGCAGTACTTC. Translating gives CASSLTGPGEQYF.

V gene TRBV9 combines with J gene TRBJ2-7, with a possible D match to TRBD2 (5 bases). The CDR3 loop spans 14 amino acids. The V end was cut by 0 bases, the J end by 6 bases, with 13 bases between. From germline, CDR1 is SGDLS and CDR2 YYNGEE. CDR3 region: CASSVAAQGSEQYF. Written as DNA, the CDR3 is TGTGCCAGCAGCGTAGCGGCCCAAGGGAGCGAGCAGTACTTC.

This clone has a single count. The chain employs TRBV27 and TRBJ1-1; D not certain. CDR3 size: 11 residues. Looked up from germline, CDR1 is MNHEY and CDR2 is SMNVEV (reference sequence). V lost 7 bases to trimming and J lost 0 bases, with 3 bases between them. This chain's CDR3 is CASKLNTEAFF. The CDR3 DNA reads TGTGCCAGCAAGCTGAACACTGAAGCTTTCTTT.